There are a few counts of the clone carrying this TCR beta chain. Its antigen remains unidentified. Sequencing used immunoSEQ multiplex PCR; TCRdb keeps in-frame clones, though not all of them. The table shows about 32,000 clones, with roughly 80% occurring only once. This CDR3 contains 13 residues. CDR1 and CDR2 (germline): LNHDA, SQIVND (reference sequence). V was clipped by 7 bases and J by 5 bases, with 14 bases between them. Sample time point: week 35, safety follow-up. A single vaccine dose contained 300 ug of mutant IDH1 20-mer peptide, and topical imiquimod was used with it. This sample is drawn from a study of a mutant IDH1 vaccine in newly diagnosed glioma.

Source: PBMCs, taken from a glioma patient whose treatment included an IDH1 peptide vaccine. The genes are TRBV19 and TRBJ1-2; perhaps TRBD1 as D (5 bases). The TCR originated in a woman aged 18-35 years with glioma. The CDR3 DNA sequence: TGTGCCAGTACGGCAGGGAGGAATTATGGCTACACCTTC. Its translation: CASTAGRNYGYTF.